These T cell receptor beta chains were read from a single sample in a study of beta chain features in type 1 diabetes. Generated by immunoSEQ multiplex PCR, the TCRdb table keeps only in-frame clones and is missing some. The sample has about 230,000 clones; 9.6% are singletons. Sequencing used naive CD4+ T cells from blood. These TCRs come from a woman under 30 in good health. Each CDR3 is given with its conserved first and last residue. Each record gives: clone size, D gene, V gene, J gene, CDR3 protein, CDR3 DNA. D genes are given only for firm matches. Some rows have no size entry. The others give once, few or many, or a class for an expanded clone.

clone_size: .; d_call: .; v_call: TRBV2; j_call: TRBJ1-1; cdr3_aa: CASSFGGAGNTEAFF; cdr3_nt: TGTGCCAGCAGTTTCGGAGGGGCTGGGAACACTGAAGCTTTCTTT
clone_size: few; d_call: TRBD1; v_call: TRBV6-6; j_call: TRBJ2-5; cdr3_aa: CASSYSGTGKETQYF; cdr3_nt: TGTGCCAGCAGTTACTCCGGGACAGGAAAAGAGACCCAGTACTTC
clone_size: .; d_call: TRBD2; v_call: TRBV7-9; j_call: TRBJ2-3; cdr3_aa: CASSFASGSTDTQYF; cdr3_nt: TGTGCCAGCAGCTTCGCTAGCGGGTCCACAGATACGCAGTATTTT
clone_size: .; d_call: TRBD1; v_call: TRBV7-9; j_call: TRBJ1-1; cdr3_aa: CASSLQGAPEAFF; cdr3_nt: TGTGCCAGCAGCTTACAGGGGGCCCCTGAAGCTTTCTTT
clone_size: .; d_call: .; v_call: TRBV6-1; j_call: TRBJ1-5; cdr3_aa: CASIGQRRGQPQHF; cdr3_nt: TGTGCCAGCATCGGACAGCGAAGGGGTCAGCCCCAGCATTTT
clone_size: .; d_call: .; v_call: TRBV6-5; j_call: TRBJ1-1; cdr3_aa: CASSQPAGQAFF; cdr3_nt: TGTGCCAGCAGTCAACCCGCGGGGCAAGCTTTCTTT
clone_size: few; d_call: TRBD2; v_call: TRBV27; j_call: TRBJ2-4; cdr3_aa: CASSSGGWSGFKNIQYF; cdr3_nt: TGTGCCAGCAGTTCGGGAGGCTGGTCGGGATTCAAAAACATTCAGTACTTC
clone_size: few; d_call: .; v_call: TRBV15; j_call: TRBJ2-7; cdr3_aa: CATSREGASSSYEQYF; cdr3_nt: TGTGCCACCAGCAGAGAGGGGGCCTCGAGCTCCTACGAGCAGTACTTC
clone_size: .; d_call: .; v_call: TRBV9; j_call: TRBJ2-1; cdr3_aa: CASSVGVGETGNEQFF; cdr3_nt: TGTGCCAGCAGCGTAGGGGTTGGGGAGACTGGTAATGAGCAGTTCTTC
clone_size: .; d_call: TRBD1; v_call: TRBV28; j_call: TRBJ2-7; cdr3_aa: CASSPGLGDRGYEQYF; cdr3_nt: TGTGCCAGCAGCCCCGGCTTAGGGGACAGGGGCTACGAGCAGTACTTC
clone_size: few; d_call: TRBD1; v_call: TRBV5-1; j_call: TRBJ2-7; cdr3_aa: CATSLMTGTYEQYF; cdr3_nt: TGCGCCACCTCCTTGATGACAGGGACCTACGAGCAGTACTTC
clone_size: .; d_call: .; v_call: TRBV6-6; j_call: TRBJ1-2; cdr3_aa: CASSLGASGYTF; cdr3_nt: TGTGCCAGCAGCCTGGGGGCCTCTGGCTACACCTTC
clone_size: .; d_call: .; v_call: TRBV2; j_call: TRBJ1-1; cdr3_aa: CASSERGANTEAFF; cdr3_nt: TGTGCCAGCAGTGAACGGGGGGCAAACACTGAAGCTTTCTTT
clone_size: few; d_call: TRBD1; v_call: TRBV5-6; j_call: TRBJ1-1; cdr3_aa: CASSYTTGHTEAFF; cdr3_nt: TGTGCCAGCAGCTATACGACAGGGCACACTGAAGCTTTCTTT
clone_size: few; d_call: .; v_call: TRBV7-9; j_call: TRBJ2-2; cdr3_aa: CASTRKGGLNTGELFF; cdr3_nt: TGTGCCAGCACCAGAAAAGGCGGGTTGAACACCGGGGAGCTGTTTTTT
clone_size: .; d_call: .; v_call: TRBV13; j_call: TRBJ1-2; cdr3_aa: CASSLGPRVPYGYTF; cdr3_nt: TGTGCCAGCAGCTTAGGCCCCAGGGTACCCTATGGCTACACCTTC
clone_size: .; d_call: TRBD2; v_call: TRBV9; j_call: TRBJ2-7; cdr3_aa: CASSPSGSSYEQYF; cdr3_nt: TGTGCCAGCAGCCCTAGCGGGAGCTCCTACGAGCAGTACTTC
clone_size: many; d_call: TRBD2; v_call: TRBV4-2; j_call: TRBJ2-1; cdr3_aa: CASSPTSGRSPTNEQFF; cdr3_nt: TGTGCCAGCAGCCCCACTAGCGGGCGCTCCCCGACCAATGAGCAGTTCTTC
clone_size: few; d_call: TRBD1; v_call: TRBV6-1; j_call: TRBJ2-7; cdr3_aa: CASSRQQGVAYEQYF; cdr3_nt: TGTGCCAGCAGTAGGCAACAGGGGGTCGCCTACGAGCAGTACTTC
clone_size: few; d_call: .; v_call: TRBV5-1; j_call: TRBJ2-1; cdr3_aa: CASSYSGDYNEQFF; cdr3_nt: TGCGCCAGCAGCTATAGCGGAGACTACAATGAGCAGTTCTTC
clone_size: few; d_call: .; v_call: TRBV30; j_call: TRBJ2-2; cdr3_aa: CAWSVLIRGSGELFF; cdr3_nt: TGTGCCTGGAGTGTCTTAATAAGGGGATCCGGGGAGCTGTTTTTT
clone_size: many; d_call: .; v_call: TRBV15; j_call: TRBJ1-2; cdr3_aa: CATSRDPGGSPDGYTF; cdr3_nt: TGTGCCACCAGCAGAGATCCGGGGGGAAGTCCGGATGGCTACACCTTC
clone_size: .; d_call: .; v_call: TRBV2; j_call: TRBJ2-7; cdr3_aa: CASSERGYEQYF; cdr3_nt: TGTGCCAGCAGTGAACGGGGCTACGAGCAGTACTTC
clone_size: few; d_call: TRBD2; v_call: TRBV30; j_call: TRBJ2-2; cdr3_aa: CARSTSGTFGELFF; cdr3_nt: TGTGCCCGTTCGACTAGCGGGACGTTCGGGGAGCTGTTTTTT
clone_size: few; d_call: .; v_call: TRBV7-9; j_call: TRBJ1-2; cdr3_aa: CASSSDSPDRSLYGYTF; cdr3_nt: TGTGCCAGCAGCTCCGACTCCCCGGACAGATCTCTGTATGGCTACACCTTC
clone_size: few; d_call: TRBD2; v_call: TRBV5-1; j_call: TRBJ2-1; cdr3_aa: CASSLERGAHNEQFF; cdr3_nt: TGCGCCAGCAGCTTGGAGCGGGGTGCTCACAATGAGCAGTTCTTC
clone_size: few; d_call: .; v_call: TRBV18; j_call: TRBJ1-4; cdr3_aa: CASEQATNEKLFF; cdr3_nt: TGTGCCAGTGAACAGGCAACTAATGAAAAACTGTTTTTT
clone_size: .; d_call: TRBD1; v_call: TRBV4-2; j_call: TRBJ2-5; cdr3_aa: CASSQEPGAGGPQQYF; cdr3_nt: TGTGCCAGCAGCCAAGAACCAGGGGCAGGGGGCCCTCAGCAGTACTTC
clone_size: few; d_call: .; v_call: TRBV7-2; j_call: TRBJ1-2; cdr3_aa: CASFGQTLNYGYTF; cdr3_nt: TGTGCCAGCTTCGGACAGACCCTGAACTATGGCTACACCTTC
clone_size: .; d_call: TRBD1; v_call: TRBV5-1; j_call: TRBJ2-2; cdr3_aa: CASSTDRGDTGELFF; cdr3_nt: TGCGCCAGCAGCACGGACAGGGGCGACACCGGGGAGCTGTTTTTT
clone_size: few; d_call: .; v_call: TRBV12-5; j_call: TRBJ2-1; cdr3_aa: CASGLRQFTPGEQFF; cdr3_nt: TGTGCTAGTGGTTTGCGGCAGTTTACCCCGGGTGAGCAGTTCTTC
clone_size: .; d_call: .; v_call: TRBV5-1; j_call: TRBJ2-1; cdr3_aa: CASSVRQDPSYNEQFF; cdr3_nt: TGCGCCAGCAGCGTTAGACAGGACCCATCCTACAATGAGCAGTTCTTC
clone_size: few; d_call: .; v_call: TRBV5-1; j_call: TRBJ1-1; cdr3_aa: CASSLSSQNTEAFF; cdr3_nt: TGCGCCAGCAGCTTGTCGAGCCAGAACACTGAAGCTTTCTTT
clone_size: few; d_call: TRBD2; v_call: TRBV7-9; j_call: TRBJ2-1; cdr3_aa: CASSLTPPRLAGNEQFF; cdr3_nt: TGTGCCAGCAGCTTAACCCCACCGCGACTAGCGGGCAATGAGCAGTTCTTC
clone_size: .; d_call: .; v_call: TRBV9; j_call: TRBJ1-3; cdr3_aa: CASSVTDSSGNTIYF; cdr3_nt: TGTGCCAGCAGCGTTACCGACAGCTCTGGAAACACCATATATTTT
clone_size: .; d_call: TRBD1; v_call: TRBV30; j_call: TRBJ1-1; cdr3_aa: CAGDRDRAEAFF; cdr3_nt: TGTGCCGGGGACAGAGATCGGGCTGAAGCTTTCTTT
clone_size: few; d_call: TRBD2; v_call: TRBV6-5; j_call: TRBJ2-7; cdr3_aa: CATRRGLAGNYEQYF; cdr3_nt: TGTGCCACACGAAGGGGACTAGCGGGGAACTACGAGCAGTACTTC
clone_size: .; d_call: TRBD1; v_call: TRBV30; j_call: TRBJ2-7; cdr3_aa: CAWSGRGPYEQYF; cdr3_nt: TGTGCCTGGAGTGGCAGGGGGCCCTACGAGCAGTACTTC
clone_size: few; d_call: TRBD1; v_call: TRBV9; j_call: TRBJ2-1; cdr3_aa: CASSPTGAPSSYNEQFF; cdr3_nt: TGTGCCAGCAGCCCGACAGGGGCTCCTAGCTCCTACAATGAGCAGTTCTTC
clone_size: few; d_call: .; v_call: TRBV30; j_call: TRBJ2-7; cdr3_aa: CAWCCDSSHYEQYF; cdr3_nt: TGTGCCTGGTGCTGCGACAGTTCCCACTACGAGCAGTACTTC
clone_size: few; d_call: TRBD1; v_call: TRBV29-1; j_call: TRBJ1-1; cdr3_aa: CSAGALDRATEAFF; cdr3_nt: TGCAGCGCCGGCGCCCTGGACAGGGCCACTGAAGCTTTCTTT
clone_size: .; d_call: TRBD1; v_call: TRBV10-3; j_call: TRBJ2-5; cdr3_aa: CAGHRDRGFGTQYF; cdr3_nt: TGTGCCGGGCACCGGGACAGGGGATTTGGGACCCAGTACTTC
clone_size: few; d_call: TRBD1; v_call: TRBV10-3; j_call: TRBJ2-3; cdr3_aa: CAISGGQGATDTQYF; cdr3_nt: TGTGCCATCAGTGGGGGACAGGGGGCGACAGATACGCAGTATTTT
clone_size: few; d_call: .; v_call: TRBV30; j_call: TRBJ1-4; cdr3_aa: CAWMDRWNEKLFF; cdr3_nt: TGTGCCTGGATGGACAGATGGAATGAAAAACTGTTTTTT
clone_size: .; d_call: .; v_call: TRBV29-1; j_call: TRBJ1-1; cdr3_aa: CSGGPSGNTEAFF; cdr3_nt: TGCAGCGGAGGCCCGTCGGGGAACACTGAAGCTTTCTTT
clone_size: few; d_call: .; v_call: TRBV21-1; j_call: TRBJ2-1; cdr3_aa: CASSKARRVLDEQFF; cdr3_nt: TGTGCCAGCAGCAAAGCGAGGAGGGTTCTTGATGAGCAGTTCTTC
clone_size: few; d_call: TRBD2; v_call: TRBV6-5; j_call: TRBJ2-7; cdr3_aa: CASSYRAGVEQYF; cdr3_nt: TGTGCCAGCAGTTACCGAGCGGGAGTCGAGCAGTACTTC
clone_size: few; d_call: .; v_call: TRBV9; j_call: TRBJ2-2; cdr3_aa: CASSVATSGELFF; cdr3_nt: TGTGCCAGCAGCGTAGCTACGTCCGGGGAGCTGTTTTTT
clone_size: many; d_call: .; v_call: TRBV5-4; j_call: TRBJ2-3; cdr3_aa: CASSLRDSRTDTQYF; cdr3_nt: TGTGCCAGCAGCTTAAGGGACTCGCGCACAGATACGCAGTATTTT
clone_size: few; d_call: TRBD2; v_call: TRBV6-4; j_call: TRBJ2-3; cdr3_aa: CASSVLAGGTDTQYF; cdr3_nt: TGTGCCAGCAGTGTTCTAGCGGGGGGAACAGATACGCAGTATTTT
clone_size: .; d_call: TRBD1; v_call: TRBV5-1; j_call: TRBJ2-7; cdr3_aa: CASSWGQGAYEQYF; cdr3_nt: TGCGCCAGCAGCTGGGGACAGGGGGCCTACGAGCAGTACTTC
clone_size: once; d_call: .; v_call: TRBV5-1; j_call: TRBJ1-1; cdr3_aa: CASSWGGGTEAFF; cdr3_nt: TGCGCCAGCAGCTGGGGAGGGGGAACTGAAGCTTTCTTT
clone_size: few; d_call: .; v_call: TRBV5-1; j_call: TRBJ2-1; cdr3_aa: CASSRGSYNEQFF; cdr3_nt: TGCGCCAGCAGTCGGGGCTCCTACAATGAGCAGTTCTTC
clone_size: .; d_call: TRBD1; v_call: TRBV19; j_call: TRBJ1-5; cdr3_aa: CASFGQGLNQPQHF; cdr3_nt: TGTGCCAGTTTCGGACAGGGGCTCAATCAGCCCCAGCATTTT
clone_size: .; d_call: TRBD1; v_call: TRBV7-2; j_call: TRBJ2-3; cdr3_aa: CASSLQTGPYTDTQYF; cdr3_nt: TGTGCCAGCAGTCTTCAGACAGGGCCATACACAGATACGCAGTATTTT